This T cell receptor beta chain was recorded in a study of blood T cell repertoires in COVID-19. As for the study in general: Acute and convalescent COVID-19 samples came from the United States, Italy and Spain.

V was clipped by 1 base and J by 4 bases; unmatched bases: 3. The CDR3 length is 14 residues. Germline V CDR1 and CDR2: LGHDT, YNNKEL (reference sequence). Produced via immunoSEQ multiplex PCR; TCRdb's table is partial and in-frame only. The data show 150,000 to 200,000 clones, just over 85% seen once. The material sequenced was peripheral blood. The origin of this receptor is a man aged 55 to 70 with acute or convalescent COVID-19. The gene calls are TRBV3-1 (or the pseudogene TRBV3-2) and TRBJ1-1, with 7 bases lining up with TRBD1. The CDR3 loop reads CASSQGTGFTEAFF. The CDR3 DNA is TGTGCCAGCAGCCAAGGGACAGGATTCACTGAAGCTTTCTTT.